Presented here are 27 T cell receptor beta chains from one specimen sequenced in a study of T cell changes during pregnancy in multiple sclerosis. Clones were sequenced by immunoSEQ multiplex PCR, and TCRdb holds only the in-frame ones, with some missing. Among roughly 80,000 clones, 90% to 95% were seen once, and the ten largest hold approximately 0.99%. Here the sequenced sample was peripheral blood, taken in the first trimester of pregnancy. The receptors come from a female donor with multiple sclerosis, enrolled in a pregnancy study.

This chain uses TRBV10-3 with TRBJ2-3; 9 nucleotides match TRBD2. CDR3 length: 16 amino acids. V was clipped by 2 bases and J by 3 bases; unmatched bases: 6. Germline V gene lookup returns CDR1 ENHRY and CDR2 SYGVKD. CDR3 protein: CAISEVGSGGTDTQYF. The CDR3 bases are TGTGCCATCAGTGAGGTAGGAAGCGGGGGGACAGATACGCAGTATTTT.

This rearrangement joins TRBV29-1 to TRBJ2-3; 8 bases fit TRBD1. Germline loops: CDR1 SQVTM, CDR2 ANQGSEA. Unmatched junction bases numbered 5, after V lost 4 bases and J lost 5 bases. This CDR3 contains 13 residues. In DNA, the CDR3 is TGCAGCGTTGCACGGACAGGGTTAGATACGCAGTATTTT. This codes for CSVARTGLDTQYF.

The chain is built from TRBV5-5 and TRBJ2-7, with D hard to call. Trimming removed 0 bases from V and 7 bases from J, with 11 bases in between. Looked up from germline, CDR1 is SGHKS and CDR2 is YYEKEE (reference sequence). The CDR3 covers 13 residues. The CDR3 nucleotides are TGTGCCAGCAGCTTGGTCGGCAGCAGGGAGCAGTACTTC. Translation gives CASSLVGSREQYF.

The count of this clone is one. This chain links TRBV25-1 with TRBJ2-1; D ambiguous. Germline CDR1 and CDR2: MGHDK and SYGVNS. V was shortened by 6 bases and J by 5 bases, with 14 bases between the two germline ends. CDR3 length: 14 residues. The CDR3 DNA is TGTGCCAGCAGCCTCGAACCACTCAACAATGAGCAGTTCTTC. Protein product: CASSLEPLNNEQFF.

The rearrangement uses TRBV11-2 and TRBJ2-1; D may be TRBD1 (5 bases). The CDR3 length is 14 residues. V was pared by 5 bases and J by 2 bases, with 10 bases between. CDR1 and CDR2 (germline): SGHAT, FQNNGV. The DNA of the CDR3 is TGTGCCAGCAGCGCCCTCAGGGCCTACAATGAGCAGTTCTTC. Amino acid sequence: CASSALRAYNEQFF.

The chain couples TRBV14 to TRBJ2-3; a possible D gene is TRBD2 (6 bases). This CDR3 region has 15 residues. V shed 1 base and J shed 5 bases, with 13 bases lying between them. Germline V gives CDR1 SGHDN, CDR2 FVKESK. The CDR3 DNA follows: TGTGCCAGCAGCCAAGGACTAGGAACGATAGATACGCAGTATTTT. It is translated as CASSQGLGTIDTQYF.

The CDR3 region is CASSDNRGPTYEQYF. In nucleotides, the CDR3 is TGTGCCAGTAGTGATAACAGGGGGCCAACCTACGAGCAGTACTTC. This chain joins TRBV19 and TRBJ2-7, with 9 bases lining up with TRBD1. From germline, CDR1 is LNHDA and CDR2 SQIVND (reference sequence). CDR3 length: 15 residues. J lost 2 bases, V lost 5 bases, and 7 bases had no gene match.

The chain employs TRBV7-2 and TRBJ2-1; perhaps TRBD1 as D (6 bases). The germline V and J ends were trimmed by 5 bases and 7 bases, with 18 bases remaining between them. The CDR3 extends over 15 amino acids. Germline-derived CDR1 and CDR2 are SGHTA and FQGNSA. The CDR3: CASSPAGQLRNEQFF. As DNA, the CDR3 is TGTGCCAGCAGCCCCGCCGGACAGTTGAGGAATGAGCAGTTCTTC.

V is TRBV27 and J is TRBJ2-5; D ambiguous. The CDR3 length is 14 residues. Germline assignment: CDR1 MNHEY and CDR2 SMNVEV (reference sequence). The V gene lost 0 bases and the J gene lost 4 bases, with 9 bases spanning the gap. Here the CDR3 reads CASSLSGRLETQYF. As DNA, the CDR3 is TGTGCCAGCAGTTTATCCGGCAGGTTAGAGACCCAGTACTTC.

This clone was recorded only once. This chain connects TRBV7-3 to TRBJ2-1; possibly TRBD2 for D (6 bases). From germline, CDR1 is SGHTA and CDR2 FQGTGA. CDR3 length: 14 amino acids. Trimming left V 5 bases short and J 0 bases short, with 8 bases between. In DNA, the CDR3 is TGTGCCAGCAGCCGGGGGAGCTCCTACAATGAGCAGTTCTTC. Its protein is CASSRGSSYNEQFF.

J is TRBJ1-5 and V is TRBV5-8; a weak D match, TRBD1 (5 bases). Germline V CDR1 and CDR2: SGHTS, YDEGEE. V lost 1 base and J lost 0, with 8 bases in between. The CDR3 has 15 residues. The CDR3 protein is CASSLQGNSNQPQHF. Written as DNA, the CDR3 is TGTGCCAGCAGCTTGCAGGGAAATAGCAATCAGCCCCAGCATTTT.

This chain joins TRBV18 and TRBJ2-4, with 12 bases fitting TRBD2. With V trimmed by 3 bases and J by 0 bases, 3 bases remained unmatched. The CDR3 sequence is 17 residues long. CDR1 and CDR2 (germline): KGHSH, LQKENI. The CDR3 loop is CASSPLAGGLAKNIQYF. As DNA, the CDR3 is TGTGCCAGCTCACCGCTAGCGGGAGGGCTAGCCAAAAACATTCAGTACTTC.

J is TRBJ1-4 and V is TRBV4-2, with 7 bases aligning to TRBD1. This CDR3 is built from 15 residues. J was trimmed by 6 bases and V by 1 base; bases with no gene match: 5. CDR1 and CDR2 from the germline V gene are LGHNA and YNFKEQ. CDR3 nucleotide sequence: TGTGCCAGCAGCCAAGTGACAGGGACGGATGAAAAACTGTTTTTT. It encodes CASSQVTGTDEKLFF.

The chain uses TRBV28 and TRBJ1-2, with D perhaps matching TRBD1 (5 bases). V lost 3 bases to trimming and J lost 3 bases, with 17 bases between them. The germline CDR1 and CDR2 sequences are MDHEN and SYDVKM. The CDR3 is 16 amino acids. The DNA for the CDR3 is TGTGCCAGCAGTTTTATACCAATGGGCAGGGACTATGGCTACACCTTC. Residues: CASSFIPMGRDYGYTF.

The rearrangement links TRBV7-9 to TRBJ2-3; 8 nucleotides line up with TRBD1. This CDR3 contains 13 residues. Germline assignment: CDR1 SEHNR and CDR2 FQNEAQ (reference sequence). V lost 4 bases and J lost 8; bases outside the gene matches: 5. This CDR3 reads CASSSFQGATQYF. The CDR3 DNA follows: TGTGCCAGCAGCTCGTTTCAGGGGGCTACGCAGTATTTT.

This chain joins TRBV27 and TRBJ2-7, with D possibly TRBD2 on 6 matching bases. CDR3 length equals 13 residues. The germline V gene has CDR1 MNHEY and CDR2 SMNVEV (reference sequence). The germline V and J ends were trimmed by 5 bases and 5 bases, with 13 bases remaining between them. The CDR3 region is CASSPRTIHEQYF. In DNA, the CDR3 is TGTGCCAGCAGTCCTCGGACTATCCACGAGCAGTACTTC.

This chain connects TRBV9 to TRBJ1-5, with TRBD1 as a possible D gene (6 bases). Germline V gene data show CDR1 as SGDLS and CDR2 as YYNGEE. The V and J ends lost 3 bases and 0 bases respectively, with 13 bases between them. CDR3 length: 16 residues. For the CDR3, the DNA is TGTGCCAGCAGCGCTCGACAGGTGTATAGCAATCAGCCCCAGCATTTT. Amino acids: CASSARQVYSNQPQHF.

The chain joins TRBV30 to TRBJ1-1, with 7 bases matching TRBD1. The V segment lost 2 bases and the J segment 1 base; nucleotides outside the gene matches: 19. Per germline, CDR1 GTSNPN and CDR2 SVGIG (reference sequence). The CDR3 contains 19 residues. The CDR3 spells CAWSITSGTAPRGNTEAFF. Written as DNA, the CDR3 is TGTGCCTGGAGTATAACCTCCGGGACAGCCCCAAGAGGGAACACTGAAGCTTTCTTT.

J is TRBJ2-1 and V is TRBV7-2; the D is unclear. The germline V and J ends were trimmed by 7 bases and 8 bases, with 24 bases remaining between them. Germline lookup yields CDR1 SGHTA and CDR2 FQGNSA. The CDR3 sequence is 16 residues long. Here the CDR3 DNA reads TGTGCCAGCACCTCTTTGGTCTTTCCGATTAGAGATGAGCAGTTCTTC. Its protein product is CASTSLVFPIRDEQFF.

V is TRBV15 and J is TRBJ2-7; D remains ambiguous. From germline, CDR1 is LNHNV and CDR2 YYDKDF (reference sequence). CDR3 size: 13 residues. Between the trimmed V and J ends, which lost 0 bases and 3 bases, there was a span of 6 bases. CDR3 nucleotide sequence: TGTGCCACCAGCAGAGATCAAAACTACGAGCAGTACTTC. It yields the protein CATSRDQNYEQYF.

The CDR3 DNA sequence: TGTGCCAGCAGCTTAGGCACGAGAAAAAACACCGGGGAGCTGTTTTTT. Protein: CASSLGTRKNTGELFF. V and J are TRBV7-9 and TRBJ2-2, with no clear D. Trimming stripped 1 base from V and 2 bases from J, with 11 bases between. The CDR3 contains 16 residues. In germline, CDR1 is SEHNR, CDR2 FQNEAQ (reference sequence).

The chain couples TRBV5-5 to TRBJ2-1; TRBD2 matches 8 bases. CDR1 SGHKS and CDR2 YYEKEE come from the germline V gene (reference sequence). V lost 0 bases and J lost 8; bases outside the gene matches: 7. This CDR3 is 15 amino acids long. CDR3 in DNA: TGTGCCAGCAGCTTGGTTCGGGGGGGCTGGGATGAGCAGTTCTTC. Its protein product is CASSLVRGGWDEQFF.

This rearrangement joins TRBV9 to TRBJ2-1; maybe TRBD1 (5 bases). The V gene lost 0 bases and the J gene lost 7 bases, with 20 bases spanning the gap. This CDR3 has 17 residues. Germline CDR1 and CDR2: SGDLS and YYNGEE. In DNA, the CDR3 is TGTGCCAGCAGCGTAGGCTTCCGCCAGGGTGGTCAGAATGAGCAGTTCTTC. As protein: CASSVGFRQGGQNEQFF.

This chain uses TRBV5-4 with TRBJ2-7; no clear D. Trimming shortened V by 1 base and J by 2 bases, and 10 bases separated the two germline ends. The CDR3 is 14 amino acids. Germline V gene lookup returns CDR1 SGHNT and CDR2 YYREEE (reference sequence). The CDR3 DNA reads TGTGCCAGCAGCTTGAGTGGGCCAGCCTACGAGCAGTACTTC. The encoded protein is CASSLSGPAYEQYF. Variable domain in full (rest from reference TRBV5-4 and TRBJ2-7): ETGVTQSPTHLIKTRGQQVTLRCSSQSGHNTVSWYQQALGQGPQFIFQYYREEENGRGNFPPRFSGLQFPNYSSELNVNALELDDSALYLCASSLSGPAYEQYFGPGTRLTVT.

The chain links TRBV28 to TRBJ1-5; unclear D gene. This CDR3 contains 15 residues. Between the trimmed V and J ends, which lost 7 bases and 3 bases, there was a span of 16 bases. Germline CDR1 reads MDHEN; CDR2 reads SYDVKM. The CDR3 reads CASIGGGHTNQPQHF. Written as DNA, the CDR3 is TGTGCCAGCATAGGAGGTGGGCATACCAATCAGCCCCAGCATTTT.

In regard to this clone: Germline is not matched at one junction end, which may reflect a read error. DNA of the CDR3: TGTGCCAGCAGCTGGACAGGGGGCTCCCACGAGCAGTACTTC. Translated, it gives CASSWTGGSHEQYF. The V gene is TRBV7-8, the J gene TRBJ2-7; 11 bases align to TRBD1. Germline V gene sequence: CDR1 SGHVS, CDR2 FQNEAQ. This CDR3 is built from 14 residues.

The chain carries TRBV11-2 and TRBJ2-7, with 7 bases identical to TRBD1. The length of the CDR3 is 14 residues. CDR1 SGHAT and CDR2 FQNNGV come from the germline V gene. V trimming: 3 bases; J trimming: 5 bases; junction bases outside the gene matches: 7. The CDR3 DNA reads as TGTGCCAGCAGCTTCTCTACAGGGGCAAACGAGCAGTACTTC. It encodes CASSFSTGANEQYF.